These 3 T cell receptor beta chains share one sample of origin, sequenced in a study of relationships among human T cell subsets. From mRNA, alpha and beta CDR3 regions were amplified using semiquantitative ARM-PCR. Tagged nested gene-specific primers were used first, then communal superprimers amplified exponentially. TCRdb reanalysed the multiplex PCR reads using MiXCR and keeps one entry per CDR3 protein. The sample includes approximately 15,000 distinct CDR3 sequences, over 45% seen only once; the top ten take 2.1%. Regulatory T cells were selected from positively selected CD4+ cells using anti-CD25 beads. Sequences were obtained from Tregs sorted from blood. All receptors come from a man aged 40-50 years in good health.

J is TRBJ2-5 and V is TRBV10-3, with a weak D call TRBD2 (5 bases). This CDR3 is built from 15 residues. V lost 5 bases to trimming and J lost 3 bases, with 16 bases between them. Germline values: CDR1 ENHRY, CDR2 SYGVKD. CDR3 bases: TGTGCCATCAGTAATGTCGAGGGTAGGGAAGAGACCCAGTACTTC. Amino acid sequence: CAISNVEGREETQYF.

In its sample, this clonotype was seen a few times. The gene calls are TRBV20-1 and TRBJ2-7; a possible D gene is TRBD2 (5 bases). Germline CDR1 and CDR2: DFQATT and SNEGSKA (reference sequence). The V gene lost 7 bases and the J gene lost 6 bases, with 31 bases spanning the gap. The CDR3 runs 17 residues. CDR3 nucleotide sequence: TGCAGTGTTAAGGTTGGAAAAGGGCTGCGGGCCTTAGGCGAGCAGTACTTC. It is translated as CSVKVGKGLRALGEQYF.

This chain links TRBV4-1 with TRBJ2-7; 9 bases are a match to TRBD2. Germline trimming cut 4 bases from V and 4 bases from J; bases unmatched to any gene: 11. The germline CDR1 and CDR2 sequences are MGHRA and YSYEKL. The CDR3 is 16 amino acids. The DNA for the CDR3 is TGCGCCAGCAGCCCAAACCCGGCGGGAGGGCCTTACGAGCAGTACTTC. Its protein product is CASSPNPAGGPYEQYF.